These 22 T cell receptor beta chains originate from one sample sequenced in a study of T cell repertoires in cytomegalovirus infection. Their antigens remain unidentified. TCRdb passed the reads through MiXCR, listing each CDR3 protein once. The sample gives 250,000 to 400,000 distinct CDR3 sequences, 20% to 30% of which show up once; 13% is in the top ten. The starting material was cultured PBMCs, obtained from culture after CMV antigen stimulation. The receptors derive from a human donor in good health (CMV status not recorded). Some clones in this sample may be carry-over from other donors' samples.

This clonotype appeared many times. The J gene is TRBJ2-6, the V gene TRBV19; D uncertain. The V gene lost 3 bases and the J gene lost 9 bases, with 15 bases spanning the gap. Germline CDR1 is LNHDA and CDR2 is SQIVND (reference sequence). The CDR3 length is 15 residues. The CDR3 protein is CASSISWGRRNVLTF. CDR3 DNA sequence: TGTGCCAGTAGTATCTCGTGGGGTAGACGCAACGTCCTGACTTTC.

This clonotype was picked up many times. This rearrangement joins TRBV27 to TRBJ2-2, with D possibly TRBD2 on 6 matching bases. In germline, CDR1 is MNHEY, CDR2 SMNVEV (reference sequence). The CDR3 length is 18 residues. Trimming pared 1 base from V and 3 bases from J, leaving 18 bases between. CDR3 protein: CASSLFGGINRDTGELFF. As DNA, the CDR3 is TGTGCCAGCAGTTTATTCGGGGGAATAAATAGGGACACCGGGGAGCTGTTTTTT.

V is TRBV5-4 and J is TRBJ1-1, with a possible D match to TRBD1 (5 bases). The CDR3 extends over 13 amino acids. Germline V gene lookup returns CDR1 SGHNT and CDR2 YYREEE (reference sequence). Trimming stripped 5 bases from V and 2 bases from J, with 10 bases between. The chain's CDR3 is CASRGDDNTEAFF. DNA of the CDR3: TGTGCCAGCAGGGGGGATGACAACACTGAAGCTTTCTTT.

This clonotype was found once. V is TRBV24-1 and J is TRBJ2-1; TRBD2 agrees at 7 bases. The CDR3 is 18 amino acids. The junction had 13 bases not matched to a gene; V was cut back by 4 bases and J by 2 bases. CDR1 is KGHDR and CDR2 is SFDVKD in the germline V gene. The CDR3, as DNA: TGTGCCACCAGTGACCCCGGGTTTAGCGGGTCCCCCTACAATGAGCAGTTCTTC. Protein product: CATSDPGFSGSPYNEQFF.

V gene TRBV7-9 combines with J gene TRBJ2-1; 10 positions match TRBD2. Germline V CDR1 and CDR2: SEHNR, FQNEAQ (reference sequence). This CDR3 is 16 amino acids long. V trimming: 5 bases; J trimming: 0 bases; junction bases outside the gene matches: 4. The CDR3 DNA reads TGTGCCAGCAGCCTTAGCGGGAGGATCTCCTACAATGAGCAGTTCTTC. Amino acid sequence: CASSLSGRISYNEQFF.

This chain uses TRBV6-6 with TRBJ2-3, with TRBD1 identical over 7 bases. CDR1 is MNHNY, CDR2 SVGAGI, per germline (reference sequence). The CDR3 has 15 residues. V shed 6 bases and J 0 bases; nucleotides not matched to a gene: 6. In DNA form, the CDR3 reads TGTGCCAGCAGGGGACAGAGACCTAGCACAGATACGCAGTATTTT. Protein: CASRGQRPSTDTQYF.

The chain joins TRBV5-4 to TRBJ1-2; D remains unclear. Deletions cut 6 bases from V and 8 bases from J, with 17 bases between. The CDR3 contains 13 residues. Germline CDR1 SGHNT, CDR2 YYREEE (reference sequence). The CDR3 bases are TGTGCCAGCAACTCGGGGAATTATGAGGGCTACACCTTC. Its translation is CASNSGNYEGYTF.

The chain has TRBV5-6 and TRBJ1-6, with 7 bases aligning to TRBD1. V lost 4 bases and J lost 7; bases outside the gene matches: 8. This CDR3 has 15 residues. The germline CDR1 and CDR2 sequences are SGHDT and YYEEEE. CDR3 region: CASSERTGLNSPLHF. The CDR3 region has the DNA TGTGCCAGCAGCGAAAGGACAGGCCTAAATTCACCCCTCCACTTT.

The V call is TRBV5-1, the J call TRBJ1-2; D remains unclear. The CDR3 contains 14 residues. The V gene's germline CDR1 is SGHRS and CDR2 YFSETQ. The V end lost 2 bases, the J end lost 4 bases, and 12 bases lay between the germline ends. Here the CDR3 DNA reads TGCGCCAGCAGCTTACCGGACGGCTTCTATGGCTACACCTTC. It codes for CASSLPDGFYGYTF.

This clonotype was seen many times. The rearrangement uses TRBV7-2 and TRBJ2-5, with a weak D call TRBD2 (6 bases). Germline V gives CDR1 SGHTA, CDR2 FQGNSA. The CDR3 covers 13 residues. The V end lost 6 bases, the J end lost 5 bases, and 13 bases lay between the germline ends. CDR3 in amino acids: CASSLTRWETQYF. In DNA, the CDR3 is TGTGCCAGCAGTCTGACTAGATGGGAGACCCAGTACTTC.

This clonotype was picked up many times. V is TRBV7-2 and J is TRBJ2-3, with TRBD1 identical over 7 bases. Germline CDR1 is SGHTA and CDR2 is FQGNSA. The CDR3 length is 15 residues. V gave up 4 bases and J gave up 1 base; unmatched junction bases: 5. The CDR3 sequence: CASSSAGTGTDTQYF. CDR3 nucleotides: TGTGCCAGCAGCTCCGCCGGGACAGGCACAGATACGCAGTATTTT.

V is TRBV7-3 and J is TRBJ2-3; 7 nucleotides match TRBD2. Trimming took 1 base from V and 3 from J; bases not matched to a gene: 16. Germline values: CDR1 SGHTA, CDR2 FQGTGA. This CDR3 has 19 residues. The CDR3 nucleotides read TGTGCCAGCAGCTTAATGGTCGGATTGGCGGGAGCTATGACAGATACGCAGTATTTT. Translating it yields CASSLMVGLAGAMTDTQYF.

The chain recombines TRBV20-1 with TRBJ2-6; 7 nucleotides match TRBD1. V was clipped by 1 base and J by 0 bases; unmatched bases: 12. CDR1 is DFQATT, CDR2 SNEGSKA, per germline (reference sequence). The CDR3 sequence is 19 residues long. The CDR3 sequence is CSARGPFGQAASGANVLTF. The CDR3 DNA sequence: TGCAGTGCTAGAGGGCCCTTCGGACAGGCAGCCTCTGGGGCCAACGTCCTGACTTTC.

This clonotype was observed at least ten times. CDR3 sequence reads: CASSRPQETQYF. The CDR3 nucleotides read TGTGCCAGCAGCCGTCCCCAAGAGACCCAGTACTTC. This chain uses TRBV7-2 with TRBJ2-5; D gene ambiguous. This CDR3 is built from 12 residues. V gave up 5 bases and J gave up 1 base, with 5 bases separating them. The germline gives CDR1 SGHTA, CDR2 FQGNSA.

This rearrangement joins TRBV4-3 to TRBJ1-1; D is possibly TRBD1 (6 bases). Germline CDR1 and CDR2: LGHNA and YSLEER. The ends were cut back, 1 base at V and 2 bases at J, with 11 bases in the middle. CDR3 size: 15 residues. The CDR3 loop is CASSQAEGDNTEAFF. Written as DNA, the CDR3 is TGCGCCAGCAGCCAAGCCGAGGGGGACAACACTGAAGCTTTCTTT.

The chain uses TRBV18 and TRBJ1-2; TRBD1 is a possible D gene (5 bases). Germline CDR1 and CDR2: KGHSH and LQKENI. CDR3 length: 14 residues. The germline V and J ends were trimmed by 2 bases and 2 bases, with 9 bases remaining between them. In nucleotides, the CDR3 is TGTGCCAGCTCACCAACGACAGAGAACTATGGCTACACCTTC. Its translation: CASSPTTENYGYTF.

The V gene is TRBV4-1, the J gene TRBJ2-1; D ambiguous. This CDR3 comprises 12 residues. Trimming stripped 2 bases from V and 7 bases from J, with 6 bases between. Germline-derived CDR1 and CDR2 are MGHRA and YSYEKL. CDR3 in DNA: TGCGCCAGCAGCCAAAAGAGAAATGAGCAGTTCTTC. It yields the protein CASSQKRNEQFF.

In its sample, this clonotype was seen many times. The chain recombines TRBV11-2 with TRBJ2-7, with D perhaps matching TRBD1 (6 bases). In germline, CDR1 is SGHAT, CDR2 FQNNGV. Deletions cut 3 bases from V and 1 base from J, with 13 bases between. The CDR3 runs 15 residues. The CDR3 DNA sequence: TGTGCCAGCAGCTTCCCGACAGGACGGTCCTACGAGCAGTACTTC. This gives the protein CASSFPTGRSYEQYF.

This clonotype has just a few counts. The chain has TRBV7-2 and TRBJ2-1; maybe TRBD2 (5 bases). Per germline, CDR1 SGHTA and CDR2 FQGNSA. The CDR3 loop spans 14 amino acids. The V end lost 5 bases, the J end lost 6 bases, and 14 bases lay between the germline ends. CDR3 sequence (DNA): TGTGCCAGCAGCCAATACCTGGGAGTCAATGAGCAGTTCTTC. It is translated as CASSQYLGVNEQFF.

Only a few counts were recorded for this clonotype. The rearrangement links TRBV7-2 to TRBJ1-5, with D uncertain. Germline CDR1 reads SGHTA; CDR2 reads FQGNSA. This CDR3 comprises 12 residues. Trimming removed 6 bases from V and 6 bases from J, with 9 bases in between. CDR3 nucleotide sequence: TGTGCCAGCAGTAGGGTGGGTCAGCCCCAGCATTTT. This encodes CASSRVGQPQHF.

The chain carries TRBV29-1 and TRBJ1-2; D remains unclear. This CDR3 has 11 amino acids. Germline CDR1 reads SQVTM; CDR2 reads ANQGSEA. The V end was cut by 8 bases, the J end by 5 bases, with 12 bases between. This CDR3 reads CSTGRGYGYTF. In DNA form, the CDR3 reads TGCAGCACTGGTCGGGGTTATGGCTACACCTTC.

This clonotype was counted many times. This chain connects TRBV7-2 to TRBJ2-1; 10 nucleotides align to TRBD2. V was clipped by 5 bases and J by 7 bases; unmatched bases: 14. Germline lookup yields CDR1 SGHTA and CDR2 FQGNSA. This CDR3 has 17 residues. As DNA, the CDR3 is TGTGCCAGCAGCCCAAATACTAGCGGGAAGCCCAGGAATGAGCAGTTCTTC. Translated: CASSPNTSGKPRNEQFF.